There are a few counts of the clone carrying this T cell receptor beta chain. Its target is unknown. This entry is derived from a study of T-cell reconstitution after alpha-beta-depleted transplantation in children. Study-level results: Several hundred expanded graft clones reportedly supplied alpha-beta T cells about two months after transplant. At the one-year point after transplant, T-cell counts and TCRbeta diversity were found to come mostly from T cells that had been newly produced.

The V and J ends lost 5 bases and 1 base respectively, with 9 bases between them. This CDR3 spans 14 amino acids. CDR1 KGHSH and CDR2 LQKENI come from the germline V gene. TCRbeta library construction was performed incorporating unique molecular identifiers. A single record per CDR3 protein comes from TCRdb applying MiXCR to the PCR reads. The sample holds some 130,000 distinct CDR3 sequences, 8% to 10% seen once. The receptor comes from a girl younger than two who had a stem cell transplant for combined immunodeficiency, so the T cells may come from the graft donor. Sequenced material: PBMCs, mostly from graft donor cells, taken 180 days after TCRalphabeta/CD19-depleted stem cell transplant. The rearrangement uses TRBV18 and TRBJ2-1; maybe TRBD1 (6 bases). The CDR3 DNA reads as TGTGCCAGCTCAAACAGGGTTTCCTACAATGAGCAGTTCTTC. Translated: CASSNRVSYNEQFF.